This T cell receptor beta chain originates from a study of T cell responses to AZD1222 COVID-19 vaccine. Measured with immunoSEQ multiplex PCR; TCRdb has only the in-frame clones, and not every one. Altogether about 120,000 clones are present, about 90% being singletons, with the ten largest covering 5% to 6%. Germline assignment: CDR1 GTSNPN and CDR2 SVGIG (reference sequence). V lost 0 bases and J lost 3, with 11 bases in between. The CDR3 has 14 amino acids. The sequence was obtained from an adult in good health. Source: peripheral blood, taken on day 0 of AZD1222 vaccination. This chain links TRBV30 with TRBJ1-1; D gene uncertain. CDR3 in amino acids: CAWSVFDGYTEAFF. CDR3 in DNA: TGTGCCTGGAGTGTATTCGATGGGTACACTGAAGCTTTCTTT.